This TCR beta chain derives from a study of OX40 agonist ivuxolimab in advanced cancers. At the level of the whole study: Ivuxolimab, which targeted the costimulatory receptor OX40 (CD134), was an agonistic, fully human IgG2 monoclonal antibody. Intravenous ivuxolimab was administered to patients every 2 weeks at six dose levels: 0.01, 0.1, 0.3, 1.5, 3 and 10 mg/kg. Among the roughly 52 dose-escalation patients, some 20 had hepatocellular carcinoma, about 15 melanoma, 9 renal cell carcinoma and 9 head and neck cancer. In the dose-escalation cohort, more than 80% of patients were male, and the mean age was 60 years with a range of about 23 to 79. Prior anti-PD-1, anti-PD-L1 or anti-CTLA-4 therapy was permitted, and about 40% of dose-escalation patients had received checkpoint inhibitors. Partial responses occurred in three dose-escalation patients: two with cutaneous melanoma and one with hepatocellular carcinoma. Peripheral TCRbeta sequencing aimed to test whether ivuxolimab altered TCR sequence diversity and caused clonal T-cell expansion. The paper reports the monotherapy dose-escalation portion (N = 52 patients) of the phase I ivuxolimab trial. Points the paper makes about the study in general: In partial responders in the 0.1-3.0 mg/kg groups, normalized peripheral clonal expansion was found to be among the lowest, especially among CD8+ T cells. Low levels of normalized T-cell clonal expansion were also seen in some patients who did not respond. Which antigens the clonally expanded peripheral T cells were specific for was not determined. On average, CD8+ T cells showed more expanded clones than CD4+ T cells after ivuxolimab. At doses from 0.1 to 3.0 mg/kg, clonal expansion was seen in both CD4+ and CD8+ blood T cells between baseline and week 6.

A word on this clone: The antigen it recognizes is unknown. Per-base quality was not reported, and no clone a single base away is much larger than it.

For sequencing of the TCRbeta CDR3 region, genomic DNA was extracted from the sorted cells. The immunoSEQ Assay was used to sequence the TCRbeta CDR3 regions. TCRdb obtained this table from immuneACCESS and retained in-frame rearrangements with V and J assigned. These tables miss some clones; where compared with another copy, unresolved V genes account for less than half of the shortfall, and the remainder is unexplained. For this sample there are 65,000 to 80,000 clones; around 84% appear just once. In total, the top ten clones hold approximately 6.7% of the sample. The trial excluded patients who had a history of autoimmune disease or who were on systemic immunosuppression. Peripheral blood for TCR sequencing was collected from all dose cohorts at baseline, on cycle 4 day 1, and on cycle 7 day 1. Samples came from an open-label, multicenter, first-in-human phase I dose-escalation trial of ivuxolimab. Adults with locally advanced or metastatic head and neck squamous cell, hepatocellular, melanoma or renal cell carcinoma were enrolled in the trial. Before TCR sequencing, CD4+ and CD8+ T cells were separately sorted from peripheral blood.

CDR1 SGHTA and CDR2 FQGNSA were looked up in the germline V gene. CDR3 length: 16 amino acids, cysteine to phenylalanine. Of all the DNA, just the CDR3 is kept, 48 bases in frame from base 1. V is clipped by 6 bases and J by 10 bases, and the sequence between their germline boundaries is 22 bases long. This receptor was identified in an adult with an advanced solid tumor such as melanoma, head and neck, liver or kidney cancer. The chain uses TRBV7-2 and TRBJ1-6, with the D gene not confidently named. Sequenced here: CD4+ or CD8+ T cells sorted from blood, sampled in a trial of the OX40 agonist ivuxolimab. The CDR3 region reads CASRFAEGSGVSPLHF. The nucleotide sequence is TGTGCCAGCAGATTCGCTGAAGGGAGCGGTGTATCACCCCTCCACTTT.